This T cell receptor (beta chain) was identified during a study of T cells in Graves' hyperthyroidism and ophthalmopathy. Study-level results: Among thyroid clonotypes expanded above 0.001, most also appeared in blood.

The V end lost 4 bases, the J end lost 3 bases, and 14 bases lay between the germline ends. Per the germline V gene, CDR1 is SGHNT and CDR2 is YYREEE (reference sequence). The CDR3 is made up of 16 amino acids. From RNA transcripts, TCR beta CDR3 regions were amplified. HTBI primers were the set used in a first-round RT-PCR of the TCR CDR3. MiXCR, run by TCRdb on the multiplex PCR reads, gives a single entry per CDR3 protein. The data show approximately 330,000 distinct CDR3 sequences, with around a sixth seen just once and about 53% held by the top ten. This clonotype showed up just a few times. Antigen: not known.

Source material: blood. This TCR was recovered from a woman between 50 and 59 years old with Graves' hyperthyroidism. The J gene is TRBJ1-6, the V gene TRBV5-4, with unresolved D. CDR3 in DNA: TGTGCCAGCAGCCCCTCCCCAGAAGTCTATAATTCACCCCTCCACTTT. Translating it yields CASSPSPEVYNSPLHF.